This TCR beta chain was identified in a study of T cells in women clearing cervical HPV infection. Study-wide findings and caveats: CIN3+ cases had significantly higher TCR richness than controls; evenness did not differ.

Germline CDR1 reads LNHDA; CDR2 reads SQIVND (reference sequence). The CDR3 consists of 14 residues. Assay used: immunoSEQ multiplex PCR; TCRdb lists only in-frame clones, some missing. The sample holds about 37,000 clones. Details on this clone: What it binds is unknown. The CDR3 extends 3 residues past the end of the read, so its final part is completed from the germline J gene.

Sample: blood buffy coat. This chain joins TRBV19 and TRBJ2-4; 11 bases match TRBD1. The sequence was collected from a woman between 18 and 75 years old with a cervical HPV16 infection that either progressed to CIN3+ or cleared (not recorded which). Here the CDR3 reads CASSIGQGAGGQYF. The sequenced CDR3 bases are TGTGCCAGTAGTATCGGACAGGGGGCAGGTGGT.